The next 26 T cell receptor beta chains were all read from a single sample in a study of neoadjuvant nivolumab and ipilimumab in lung cancer. Some clones are missing from TCRdb's copy, which holds only in-frame ones; the method was immunoSEQ multiplex PCR. The table has roughly 20,000 clones, 60% to 85% seen once. The sample consisted of tumor tissue, taken after neoadjuvant nivolumab, alone or with ipilimumab, at or shortly before surgery. Every receptor here comes from an adult with non-small cell lung cancer.

This clone has more than one count but fewer than ten. This sequence joins TRBV5-5 and TRBJ1-1; D is ambiguous. The ends were cut back, 2 bases at V and 5 bases at J, with 19 bases in the middle. Germline loops: CDR1 SGHKS, CDR2 YYEKEE (reference sequence). CDR3 size: 16 residues. The CDR3 spells CASSFGGHRRSTEAFF. The DNA of the CDR3 is TGTGCCAGCAGCTTTGGTGGCCACAGAAGGAGTACTGAAGCTTTCTTT.

The table lists this clone with a few counts. V and J are TRBV9 and TRBJ1-4, with a possible D match to TRBD1 (5 bases). The germline CDR1 and CDR2 sequences are SGDLS and YYNGEE. V was cut by 0 bases and J by 7 bases, with 13 bases left in between. The CDR3 extends over 15 amino acids. In DNA, the CDR3 is TGTGCCAGCAGCGTAGATTCCGGGGCCGTTGAAAAACTGTTTTTT. It specifies CASSVDSGAVEKLFF. Full variable domain (outside the CDR3, taken from reference TRBV9 and TRBJ1-4): DSGVTQTPKHLITATGQRVTLRCSPRSGDLSVYWYQQSLDQGLQFLIQYYNGEERAKGNILERFSAQQFPDLHSELNLSSLELGDSALYFCASSVDSGAVEKLFFGSGTQLSVL.

CDR3 in DNA: TGTGCCAGCAGCGTAGAGGGCCGCGATAATTCACCCCTCCACTTT. It codes for CASSVEGRDNSPLHF. The J gene is TRBJ1-6, the V gene TRBV9; D uncertain. Trimming removed 0 bases at V and 5 bases at J, with 9 bases between. CDR1 is SGDLS and CDR2 is YYNGEE in the germline V gene. The CDR3 has 15 amino acids.

This chain uses TRBV28 with TRBJ2-7, with D perhaps given as TRBD1 or TRBD2 (6 bases each). The ends were cut back, 6 bases at V and 3 bases at J, with 15 bases in the middle. Germline V gene lookup returns CDR1 MDHEN and CDR2 SYDVKM. The CDR3 loop spans 14 amino acids. CDR3: CASRAEGEVYEQYF. The CDR3 DNA follows: TGTGCCAGCAGGGCGGAGGGGGAGGTCTACGAGCAGTACTTC.

This clone came up a few times. The chain links TRBV5-5 to TRBJ1-2, with TRBD1 matching 8 bases. V was clipped by 4 bases and J by 4 bases; unmatched bases: 3. The V gene's germline CDR1 is SGHKS and CDR2 YYEKEE (reference sequence). CDR3 size: 13 residues. CDR3 in amino acids: CASSEDRAYGYTF. The DNA for the CDR3 is TGTGCCAGCAGCGAGGACAGGGCCTATGGCTACACCTTC.

The V gene is TRBV5-5, the J gene TRBJ2-7; D not resolved. The CDR3 sequence is 14 residues long. The V end was cut by 0 bases, the J end by 5 bases, with 12 bases between. Germline assignment: CDR1 SGHKS and CDR2 YYEKEE (reference sequence). The CDR3 loop is CASSLVDGIDEQYF. The CDR3 coding sequence is TGTGCCAGCAGCTTGGTAGATGGAATCGACGAGCAGTACTTC.

The genes are TRBV7-2 and TRBJ1-1, with 7 bases identical to TRBD1. Trimming at V came to 5 bases and at J to 6 bases, leaving 6 bases not matched to a gene. The V gene's germline CDR1 is SGHTA and CDR2 FQGNSA. The CDR3 has 13 residues. CDR3 nucleotides: TGTGCCAGCAGCCCGGGACAGACCTCTGAAGCTTTCTTT. Amino acids: CASSPGQTSEAFF.

The CDR3 region is CASSEGQGMVGNQPQHF. The DNA for the CDR3 is TGTGCCAGCAGTGAGGGTCAGGGGATGGTTGGAAATCAGCCCCAGCATTTT. The V gene is TRBV2, the J gene TRBJ1-5; weak D call: TRBD1 (6 bases). This CDR3 contains 17 residues. Germline loops: CDR1 SNHLY, CDR2 FYNNEI. V lost 3 bases and J lost 4, with 19 bases in between.

The chain combines TRBV5-1 with TRBJ2-2; 11 positions agree with TRBD1. With V trimmed by 4 bases and J by 7 bases, 6 bases remained unmatched. This CDR3 contains 15 residues. Germline V lookup: CDR1 SGHRS, CDR2 YFSETQ. CDR3 sequence: CASSGGTGGRGELFF. DNA for the CDR3: TGCGCCAGCAGCGGAGGGACAGGGGGTCGCGGGGAGCTGTTTTTT.

The rearrangement uses TRBV4-3 and TRBJ2-1, with no clear D. CDR1 and CDR2 from the germline V gene are LGHNA and YSLEER. The CDR3 has 14 residues. V lost 1 base and J 4 bases, leaving 8 bases between the germline ends. In DNA, the CDR3 is TGCGCCAGCAGCCAAGGTCTAGATTACAATGAGCAGTTCTTC. Protein sequence: CASSQGLDYNEQFF.

This rearrangement joins TRBV5-1 to TRBJ2-3, with a weak D call TRBD1 (6 bases). Trimming stripped 4 bases from V and 5 bases from J, with 11 bases between. The CDR3 length is 13 residues. Looked up from germline, CDR1 is SGHRS and CDR2 is YFSETQ. The CDR3 DNA reads TGCGCCAGCAGCCTGTACAGGGAAGATACGCAGTATTTT. Its translation is CASSLYREDTQYF.

This clone was seen more than once but under ten times. This sequence joins TRBV30 and TRBJ2-2; 8 bases agree with TRBD1. Germline CDR1 is GTSNPN and CDR2 is SVGIG (reference sequence). V was pared by 3 bases and J by 0 bases, with 0 bases of the junction left unmatched. This CDR3 contains 14 residues. CDR3 coding DNA: TGTGCCTGGAGACAGGGGGCGAACACCGGGGAGCTGTTTTTT. It specifies CAWRQGANTGELFF.

This chain joins TRBV7-2 and TRBJ2-3; D perhaps matches TRBD1 (6 bases). Germline CDR1 and CDR2: SGHTA and FQGNSA. This CDR3 contains 15 residues. Trimming shortened V by 5 bases and J by 4 bases, and 16 bases separated the two germline ends. The CDR3 nucleotides read TGTGCCAGCAGCCCCCTGGGGGCAGTCGCAGATACGCAGTATTTT. Amino acids: CASSPLGAVADTQYF.

The chain joins TRBV6-1 to TRBJ1-5, with D perhaps matching TRBD1 (5 bases). V lost 5 bases to trimming and J lost 7 bases, with 9 bases between them. The CDR3 loop spans 12 amino acids. Per the germline V gene, CDR1 is MNHNS and CDR2 is SASEGT. The CDR3, as DNA: TGTGCCAGCAGTCCCTGGGGGCAGCCCCAGCATTTT. This sequence encodes CASSPWGQPQHF.

The V call is TRBV30, the J call TRBJ1-1; no firm D call. This CDR3 spans 13 amino acids. The germline V and J ends were trimmed by 3 bases and 2 bases, with 10 bases remaining between them. Germline CDR1 is GTSNPN and CDR2 is SVGIG (reference sequence). The CDR3 nucleotides read TGTGCCTGGAGGATAGGCCTAAACACTGAAGCTTTCTTT. Residues: CAWRIGLNTEAFF.

This chain joins TRBV7-3 and TRBJ1-1; a weak D match, TRBD1 (6 bases). The V and J ends lost 8 bases and 5 bases respectively, with 15 bases between them. The CDR3 has 13 residues. Germline assignment: CDR1 SGHTA and CDR2 FQGTGA. CDR3 residues: CASGSGGTTEAFF. The CDR3 DNA sequence: TGTGCCAGCGGTTCGGGTGGGACAACTGAAGCTTTCTTT.

The chain uses TRBV11-2 and TRBJ2-7, with 14 bases matching TRBD2. Germline V lookup: CDR1 SGHAT, CDR2 FQNNGV. This CDR3 has 16 residues. The ends lost 5 bases at V and 5 bases at J; junction bases unmatched: 8. The CDR3 DNA is TGTGCCAGCAGCGGGCAGACTAGCGGGGGGGCCCACGAGCAGTACTTC. Its protein product is CASSGQTSGGAHEQYF. Full variable domain (remainder filled in from reference TRBV11-2 and TRBJ2-7): EAGVAQSPRYKIIEKRQSVAFWCNPISGHATLYWYQQILGQGPKLLIQFQNNGVVDDSQLPKDRFSAERLKGVDSTLKIQPAKLEDSAVYLCASSGQTSGGAHEQYFGPGTRLTVT.

The rearrangement uses TRBV6-5 and TRBJ2-1, with no clear D. The V end lost 5 bases, the J end lost 5 bases, and 16 bases lay between the germline ends. Per germline, CDR1 MNHEY and CDR2 SVGAGI. The CDR3 length is 15 residues. The DNA of the CDR3 is TGTGCCAGCAGTCGGCGTCCCCCGACCAACAATGAGCAGTTCTTC. Its translation is CASSRRPPTNNEQFF.

The chain couples TRBV14 to TRBJ1-2; 8 bases match TRBD1. CDR1 is SGHDN, CDR2 FVKESK, per germline. The CDR3 runs 17 residues. V dropped 4 bases and J dropped 8; count of bases not matched to a gene: 18. Here the CDR3 DNA reads TGTGCCAGCAGCCCGCGTCAGGACAGGGTGCTTTTACGGGGCTACACCTTC. It yields the protein CASSPRQDRVLLRGYTF.

The chain joins TRBV18 to TRBJ2-7; tentatively, D is TRBD1 (6 bases). This CDR3 contains 14 residues. The germline CDR1 and CDR2 sequences are KGHSH and LQKENI. The V end lost 3 bases, the J end lost 0 bases, and 9 bases lay between the germline ends. Here the CDR3 DNA reads TGTGCCAGCTCACCCTTGGACAGCTCCTACGAGCAGTACTTC. Translation gives CASSPLDSSYEQYF.

The rearrangement uses TRBV7-9 and TRBJ2-1, with 7 bases aligning to TRBD2. The germline V gene encodes CDR1 SEHNR and CDR2 FQNEAQ (reference sequence). The junction had 12 bases not matched to a gene; V was cut back by 5 bases and J by 2 bases. The CDR3 has 17 residues. Written as DNA, the CDR3 is TGTGCCAGCAGCCCCCTAGGAGCGGGGAGCACCTACAATGAGCAGTTCTTC. The encoded protein is CASSPLGAGSTYNEQFF.

The chain links TRBV28 to TRBJ2-7; D not certain. Trimming shortened V by 3 bases and J by 0 bases, and 12 bases separated the two germline ends. The germline V gene encodes CDR1 MDHEN and CDR2 SYDVKM. CDR3 size: 15 residues. This CDR3 reads CASSFQVFSSYEQYF. The CDR3 DNA reads as TGTGCCAGCAGTTTCCAGGTTTTCAGCTCCTACGAGCAGTACTTC.

This CDR3 is CAWSLQGRTDTQYF. Written as DNA, the CDR3 is TGTGCCTGGAGTTTACAGGGCAGGACAGATACGCAGTATTTT. This chain connects TRBV30 to TRBJ2-3; perhaps TRBD1 as D (6 bases). There are 14 residues in the CDR3. Per the germline V gene, CDR1 is GTSNPN and CDR2 is SVGIG (reference sequence). Trimming removed 2 bases from V and 3 bases from J, with 12 bases in between.

This sequence joins TRBV7-2 and TRBJ1-2, with D perhaps TRBD1 (5 bases). V gave up 0 bases and J gave up 3 bases, with 17 bases separating them. The length of the CDR3 is 17 residues. Germline V CDR1 and CDR2: SGHTA, FQGNSA. CDR3 coding DNA: TGTGCCAGCAGCTTAGCCTCCCCTCGGGGCAGGGACTATGGCTACACCTTC. Its protein product is CASSLASPRGRDYGYTF.

This clone has a handful of counts. V usage is TRBV7-8 and J usage is TRBJ2-2; no firm D call. Germline CDR1 SGHVS, CDR2 FQNEAQ. V lost 3 bases to trimming and J lost 6 bases, with 17 bases between them. The CDR3 covers 16 residues. DNA of the CDR3: TGTGCCAGCAGCTTGCGCCAGCTAACATCAGCCGGGGAGCTGTTTTTT. Translated, it gives CASSLRQLTSAGELFF.

This clone appeared a few times. The chain employs TRBV5-8 and TRBJ1-5; D is uncertain. The CDR3 loop spans 13 amino acids. The V end was cut by 5 bases, the J end by 11 bases, with 17 bases between. CDR1 is SGHTS and CDR2 is YDEGEE in the germline V gene. The CDR3 loop reads CASSSERKLAQHF. The CDR3, as DNA: TGTGCCAGCAGTTCAGAACGGAAGTTAGCCCAGCATTTT.